The source of this TCR beta chain is a study of CD8 T cells in Susac syndrome. Random hexamers primed reverse transcription of 0.5 to 1 ug RNA. An immunoSEQ multiplex PCR generated amplified TCR beta CDR3 products spanning 54 Vbeta and 13 Jbeta. In TCRdb, the immunoSEQ multiplex PCR reads were re-called with MiXCR into one record per CDR3 protein. The data contain some 190,000 distinct CDR3 sequences, approximately 93% of them singletons. The CDR3 loop spans 13 amino acids. The V and J ends lost 5 bases and 8 bases, in that order; junction bases with no gene match: 5. Germline-derived CDR1 and CDR2 are SGHAT and FQNNGV.

The receptor comes from a human donor in good health. The sample comprised CD4+ T cells from PBMCs. The gene calls are TRBV11-2 and TRBJ1-4; 7 bases agree with TRBD1. The chain's CDR3 is CASSRDRAEKLFF. The CDR3 region has the DNA TGTGCCAGCAGCCGCGACAGGGCAGAAAAACTGTTTTTT.